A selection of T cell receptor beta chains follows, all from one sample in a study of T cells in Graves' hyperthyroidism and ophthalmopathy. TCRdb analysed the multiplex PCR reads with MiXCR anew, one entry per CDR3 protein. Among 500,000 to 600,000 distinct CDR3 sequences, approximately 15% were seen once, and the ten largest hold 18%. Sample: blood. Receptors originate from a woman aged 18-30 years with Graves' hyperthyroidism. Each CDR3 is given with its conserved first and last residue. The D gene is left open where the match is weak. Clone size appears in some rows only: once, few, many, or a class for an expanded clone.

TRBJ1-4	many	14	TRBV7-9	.	TGTGCCAGCAGCTTGCCGGGAACTAATGAAAAACTGTTTTTT	CASSLPGTNEKLFF
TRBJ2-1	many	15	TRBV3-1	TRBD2	TGTGCCAGCAGCCAAGCTAGCGGGGGGACCAATGAGCAGTTCTTC	CASSQASGGTNEQFF
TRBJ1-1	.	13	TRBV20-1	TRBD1	TGCAGTGCCTCTGGACAGGAGAACACTGAAGCTTTCTTT	CSASGQENTEAFF
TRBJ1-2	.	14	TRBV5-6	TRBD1	TGTGCCAGCAGCCCAGGGGGACAGAACTATGGCTACACCTTC	CASSPGGQNYGYTF
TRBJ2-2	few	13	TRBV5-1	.	TGCGCCAGCAGCTCCTCTACTACCGGGGAGCTGTTTTTT	CASSSSTTGELFF
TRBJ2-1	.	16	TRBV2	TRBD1	TGTGCCAGCTCTGAGACAGGGTGGATAAGGGACAATGAGCAGTTCTTC	CASSETGWIRDNEQFF
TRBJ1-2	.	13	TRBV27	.	TGTGCCAGCAGCGACCGGGGCCGTAAAGGCTACACCTTC	CASSDRGRKGYTF
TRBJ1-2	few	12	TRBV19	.	TGTGCCAGTAATCCTACGGGGGGAGGCTACACCTTC	CASNPTGGGYTF
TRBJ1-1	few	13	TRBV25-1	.	TGTGCCAGCAGTGAACCCGGAAACACTGAAGCTTACTTT	CASSEPGNTEAYF
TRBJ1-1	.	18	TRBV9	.	TGTGCCAGCAGCGTAGGCGGGGGCAGGGTGGGCTTGAACACTGAAGCTTTCTTT	CASSVGGGRVGLNTEAFF
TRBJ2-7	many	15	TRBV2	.	TGTGCCAGCAGTGATCGGGGGGCTACTGTAAACGAGCAGTACTTC	CASSDRGATVNEQYF
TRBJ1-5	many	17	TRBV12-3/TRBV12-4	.	TGTGCCAGCAGCCGAGCGCTCACAGATGACAACAATCAGCCCCAGCATTTT	CASSRALTDDNNQPQHF
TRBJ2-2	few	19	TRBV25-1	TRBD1	TGTGCCAGCAGCATGATCTCTCTCGGACAGGGGAAGAACACCGGGGAGCTGTTTTTT	CASSMISLGQGKNTGELFF
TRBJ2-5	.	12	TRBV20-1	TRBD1	TGCAGTGCCAAGACAGGGTCAGAGACCCAGTACTTC	CSAKTGSETQYF
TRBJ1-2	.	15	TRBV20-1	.	TGCAGTGCTAGGTCTAATTTTGGGCGTCACTATGGCTACACCTTC	CSARSNFGRHYGYTF
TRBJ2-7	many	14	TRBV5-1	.	TGCGCCAGCAGCCAAGACAGCCTTTGGTACGAGCAGTACTTC	CASSQDSLWYEQYF
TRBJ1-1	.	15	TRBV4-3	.	TGCGCCAGCAGCCAAGATCTTGGGGTAAGGACTGAAGCTTTCTTT	CASSQDLGVRTEAFF